A selection of T cell receptor beta chains follows, all from one sample in a study of T cell changes during pregnancy in multiple sclerosis. Profiling relied on immunoSEQ multiplex PCR, and the TCRdb table lists in-frame clones only, not all of them. The sample has about 47,000 clones; around 92% are singletons. Sequenced material: peripheral blood, taken in the third trimester of pregnancy. Source of these receptors: a female donor with multiple sclerosis, enrolled in a pregnancy study. Both conserved end residues are part of each CDR3. The D gene is left open where the match is weak. Clone size is shown for a subset of rows, as once, few, many or a class of expanded clone.

J gene	clone size	V gene	D gene	CDR3 protein	CDR3 DNA
TRBJ2-7	-	TRBV4-3	-	CASSRRPGQEQYF	TGCGCCAGCAGCCGGCGGCCAGGACAAGAGCAGTACTTC
TRBJ2-7	-	TRBV20-1	-	CSARAGVEQYF	TGCAGTGCTAGAGCGGGAGTCGAGCAGTACTTC
TRBJ1-1	-	TRBV19	-	CASRDTGTEAFF	TGTGCCAGTAGGGATACAGGGACTGAAGCTTTCTTT
TRBJ2-1	-	TRBV7-9	TRBD2	CASSFISGNTNEQFF	TGTGCCAGCAGCTTTATTAGCGGGAACACCAATGAGCAGTTCTTC
TRBJ2-7	-	TRBV4-1	TRBD2	CASSQTSGLAYEQYF	TGCGCCAGCAGCCAAACTAGCGGGCTAGCCTACGAGCAGTACTTC
TRBJ2-1	-	TRBV4-3	-	CASSQDMSEQFF	TGCGCCAGCAGCCAAGATATGTCTGAGCAGTTCTTC
TRBJ2-1	-	TRBV27	-	CASSEIGTPNEQFF	TGTGCCAGCAGTGAAATCGGGACTCCTAATGAGCAGTTCTTC
TRBJ1-5	-	TRBV19	-	CASSAADYQPQHF	TGTGCCAGTAGTGCCGCAGACTATCAGCCCCAGCATTTT
TRBJ1-1	-	TRBV27	-	CASSSPTLNTEAFF	TGTGCCAGCAGTTCTCCGACATTGAACACTGAAGCTTTCTTT
TRBJ2-3	-	TRBV5-1	TRBD2	CASSFRTSGKSTDTQYF	TGCGCCAGCAGCTTCCGGACTAGCGGGAAGAGCACAGATACGCAGTATTTT
TRBJ1-4	-	TRBV7-2	-	CASSAQGEKLFF	TGTGCCAGCAGCGCCCAGGGTGAAAAACTGTTTTTT
TRBJ2-7	-	TRBV5-6	TRBD1	CASSLGTGTAVYEQYF	TGTGCCAGCAGCTTGGGTACCGGGACAGCGGTCTACGAGCAGTACTTC
TRBJ2-1	-	TRBV5-5	TRBD2	CASSAGLVNNEQFF	TGTGCCAGCAGCGCGGGACTAGTGAATAATGAGCAGTTCTTC
TRBJ1-1	few	TRBV29-1	-	CSASTKTEAFF	TGCAGCGCTTCGACTAAGACTGAAGCTTTCTTT
TRBJ1-2	-	TRBV5-1	-	CASSLVRGNYGYTF	TGCGCCAGCAGCTTGGTCAGGGGTAACTATGGCTACACCTTC
TRBJ2-7	-	TRBV14	-	CASSQDLWGRDYEQYF	TGTGCCAGCAGCCAAGATCTTTGGGGCAGAGACTACGAGCAGTACTTC